The sample holds many counts of the clone carrying this TCR beta chain. The data were obtained in a study of blood T cell repertoires in COVID-19. Study-level background: Donors in the United States, Italy and Spain gave samples during acute or convalescent COVID-19.

The CDR3 is made up of 15 amino acids. CDR1 and CDR2 from the germline V gene are SGHVS and FNYEAQ. The germline V and J ends were trimmed by 1 base and 6 bases, with 15 bases remaining between them. Original processing notes: Amplification from reference gene primers served as the basis for estimated nucleated cell counts. Sequencing was performed with immunoSEQ multiplex PCR; in TCRdb, only in-frame clones are kept and a portion is missing. From that table come the V and J calls and clone size; the DNA was used to work out D and trimming. Among roughly 300,000 clones listed, 70% to 90% were seen once.

The sample comprised PBMCs or T cells enriched from blood (not recorded which). The clonotype originates from a middle-aged woman with acute COVID-19. The chain links TRBV7-6 to TRBJ1-2; D remains unclear. The CDR3 DNA is TGTGCCAGCAGCTTAGAGCCAGGATCCCGAGATGGCTACACCTTC. It translates to CASSLEPGSRDGYTF. Variable domain in full (rest from reference TRBV7-6 and TRBJ1-2): GAGVSQSPRYKVTKRGQDVALRCDPISGHVSLYWYRQALGQGPEFLTYFNYEAQQDKSGLPNDRFSAERPEGSISTLTIQRTEQRDSAMYRCASSLEPGSRDGYTFGSGTRLTVV.